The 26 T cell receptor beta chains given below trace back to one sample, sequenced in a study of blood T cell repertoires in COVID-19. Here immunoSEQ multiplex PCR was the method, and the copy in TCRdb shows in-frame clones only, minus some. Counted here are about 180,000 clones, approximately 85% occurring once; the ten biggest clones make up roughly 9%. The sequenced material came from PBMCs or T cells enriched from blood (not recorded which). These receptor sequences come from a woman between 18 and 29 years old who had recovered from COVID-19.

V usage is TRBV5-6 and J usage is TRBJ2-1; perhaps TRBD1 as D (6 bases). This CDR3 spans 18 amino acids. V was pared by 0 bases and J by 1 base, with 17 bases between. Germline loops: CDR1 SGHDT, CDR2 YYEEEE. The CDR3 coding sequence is TGTGCCAGCAGCTTGGTCAATACTCAGGGGCTTTCCTACAATGAGCAGTTCTTC. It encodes CASSLVNTQGLSYNEQFF. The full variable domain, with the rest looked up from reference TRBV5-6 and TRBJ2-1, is DAGVTQSPTHLIKTRGQQVTLRCSPKSGHDTVSWYQQALGQGPQFIFQYYEEEERQRGNFPDRFSGHQFPNYSSELNVNALLLGDSALYLCASSLVNTQGLSYNEQFFGPGTRLTVL.

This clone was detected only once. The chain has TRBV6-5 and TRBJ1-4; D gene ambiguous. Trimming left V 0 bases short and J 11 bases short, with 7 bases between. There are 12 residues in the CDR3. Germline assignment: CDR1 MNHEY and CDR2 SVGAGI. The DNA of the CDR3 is TGTGCCAGCAGTTACTCGACGGGGAAACTGTTTTTT. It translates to CASSYSTGKLFF.

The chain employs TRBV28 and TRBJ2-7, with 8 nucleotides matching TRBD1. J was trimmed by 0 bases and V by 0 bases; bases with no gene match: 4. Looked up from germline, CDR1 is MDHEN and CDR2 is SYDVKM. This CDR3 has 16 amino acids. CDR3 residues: CASSLWGQALSYEQYF. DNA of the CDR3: TGTGCCAGCAGTTTATGGGGACAGGCCCTCTCCTACGAGCAGTACTTC.

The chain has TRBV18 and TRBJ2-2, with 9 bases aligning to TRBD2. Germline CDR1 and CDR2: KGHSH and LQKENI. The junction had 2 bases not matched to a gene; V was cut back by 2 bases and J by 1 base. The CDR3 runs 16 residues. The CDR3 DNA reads TGTGCCAGCTCACCAAGGACTAGCGAGAACACCGGGGAGCTGTTTTTT. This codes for CASSPRTSENTGELFF.

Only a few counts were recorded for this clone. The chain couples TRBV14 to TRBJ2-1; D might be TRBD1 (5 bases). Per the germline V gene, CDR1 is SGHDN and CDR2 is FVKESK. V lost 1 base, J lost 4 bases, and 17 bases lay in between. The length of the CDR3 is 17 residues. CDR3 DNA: TGTGCCAGCAGCCAAGTCGGGTGGACAAACTTTTACAATGAGCAGTTCTTC. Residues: CASSQVGWTNFYNEQFF.

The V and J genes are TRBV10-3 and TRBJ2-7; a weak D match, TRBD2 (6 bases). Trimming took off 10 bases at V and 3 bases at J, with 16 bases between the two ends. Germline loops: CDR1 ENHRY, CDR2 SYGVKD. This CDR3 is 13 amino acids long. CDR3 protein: CATGGGSVYEQYF. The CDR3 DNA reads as TGTGCCACCGGTGGGGGGAGTGTCTACGAGCAGTACTTC.

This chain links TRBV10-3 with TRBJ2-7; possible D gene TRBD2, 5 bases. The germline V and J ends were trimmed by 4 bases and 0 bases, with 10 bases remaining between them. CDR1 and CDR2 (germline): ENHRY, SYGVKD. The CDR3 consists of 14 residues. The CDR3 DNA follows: TGTGCCATCAGTGGGACCACTAGCTCCTACGAGCAGTACTTC. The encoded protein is CAISGTTSSYEQYF.

CDR3 in amino acids: CASSFKETQYF. Written as DNA, the CDR3 is TGTGCCAGCAGTTTCAAAGAGACCCAGTACTTC. V and J are TRBV12-3 or TRBV12-4 and TRBJ2-5, with D unclear. This CDR3 contains 11 residues. V shed 3 bases and J shed 3 bases, with 2 bases lying between them.

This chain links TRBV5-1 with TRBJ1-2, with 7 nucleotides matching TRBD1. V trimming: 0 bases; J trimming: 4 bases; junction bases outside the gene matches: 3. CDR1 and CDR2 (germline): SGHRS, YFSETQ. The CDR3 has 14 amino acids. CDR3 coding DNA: TGCGCCAGCAGCTTGGGACAGGGAGGCTATGGCTACACCTTC. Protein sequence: CASSLGQGGYGYTF.

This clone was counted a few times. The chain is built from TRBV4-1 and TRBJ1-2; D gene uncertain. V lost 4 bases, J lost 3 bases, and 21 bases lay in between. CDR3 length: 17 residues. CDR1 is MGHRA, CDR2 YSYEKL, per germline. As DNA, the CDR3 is TGCGCCAGCAGCCTCAGGATTTTGCAGAGGGCAGACTATGGCTACACCTTC. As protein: CASSLRILQRADYGYTF.

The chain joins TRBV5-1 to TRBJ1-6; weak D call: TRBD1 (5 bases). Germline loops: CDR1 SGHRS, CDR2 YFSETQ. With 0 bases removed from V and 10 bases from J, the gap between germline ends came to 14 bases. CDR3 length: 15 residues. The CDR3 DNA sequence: TGCGCCAGCAGCTTGGAGGCCCGGACATGGTCACCCCTCCACTTT. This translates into CASSLEARTWSPLHF.

DNA for the CDR3: TGTGCCAGCAGTTTATCCGGCGGGGTTGGCTTCTATGGCTACACCTTC. This translates into CASSLSGGVGFYGYTF. The chain joins TRBV28 to TRBJ1-2; D ambiguous. Trimming pared 1 base from V and 4 bases from J, leaving 16 bases between. Germline loops: CDR1 MDHEN, CDR2 SYDVKM. This CDR3 is 16 amino acids long.

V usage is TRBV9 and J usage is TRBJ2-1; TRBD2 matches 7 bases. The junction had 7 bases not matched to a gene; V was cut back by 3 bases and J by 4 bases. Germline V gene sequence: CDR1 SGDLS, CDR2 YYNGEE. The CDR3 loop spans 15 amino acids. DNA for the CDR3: TGTGCCAGCAGCGAACTGGCGGGAGTATACAATGAGCAGTTCTTC. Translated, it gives CASSELAGVYNEQFF.

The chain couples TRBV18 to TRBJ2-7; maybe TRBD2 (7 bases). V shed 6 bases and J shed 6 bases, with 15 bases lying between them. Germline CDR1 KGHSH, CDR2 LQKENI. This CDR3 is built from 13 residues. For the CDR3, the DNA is TGTGCCAGCTCCTTCAACCGGGGGGCCGAGCAGTACTTC. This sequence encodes CASSFNRGAEQYF. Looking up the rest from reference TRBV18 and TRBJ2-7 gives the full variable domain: NAGVMQNPRHLVRRRGQEARLRCSPMKGHSHVYWYRQLPEEGLKFMVYLQKENIIDESGMPKERFSAEFPKEGPSILRIQQVVRGDSAAYFCASSFNRGAEQYFGPGTRLTVT.

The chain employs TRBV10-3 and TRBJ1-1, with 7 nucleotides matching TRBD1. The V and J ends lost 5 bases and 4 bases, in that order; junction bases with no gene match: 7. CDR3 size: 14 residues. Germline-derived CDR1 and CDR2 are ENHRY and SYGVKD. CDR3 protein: CAISPDRAGTEAFF. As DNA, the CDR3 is TGTGCCATCAGTCCAGACAGGGCGGGCACTGAAGCTTTCTTT.

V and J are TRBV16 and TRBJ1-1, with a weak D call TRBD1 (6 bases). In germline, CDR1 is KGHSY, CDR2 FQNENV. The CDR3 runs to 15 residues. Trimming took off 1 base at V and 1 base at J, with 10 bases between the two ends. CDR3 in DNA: TGTGCCAGCAGCCAATATCGCAGGGGGAACACTGAAGCTTTCTTT. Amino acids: CASSQYRRGNTEAFF.

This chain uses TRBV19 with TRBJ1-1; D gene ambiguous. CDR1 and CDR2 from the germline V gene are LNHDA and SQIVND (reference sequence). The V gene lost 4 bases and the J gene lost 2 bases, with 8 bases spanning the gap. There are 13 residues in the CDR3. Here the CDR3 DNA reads TGTGCCAGTAGTAACTGCCCCAACACTGAAGCTTTCTTT. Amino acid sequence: CASSNCPNTEAFF.

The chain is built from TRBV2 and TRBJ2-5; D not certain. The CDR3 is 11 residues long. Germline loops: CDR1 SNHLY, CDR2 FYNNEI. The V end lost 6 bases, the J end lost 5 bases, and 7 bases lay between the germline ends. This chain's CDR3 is CASREQETQYF. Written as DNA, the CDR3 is TGTGCCAGCAGAGAACAGGAGACCCAGTACTTC.

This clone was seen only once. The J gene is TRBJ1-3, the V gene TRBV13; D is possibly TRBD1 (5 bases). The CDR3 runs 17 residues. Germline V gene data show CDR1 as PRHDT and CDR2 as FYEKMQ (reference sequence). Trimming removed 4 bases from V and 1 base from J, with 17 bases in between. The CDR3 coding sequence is TGTGCCAGCAGCTCAGTACAGGCCACCGATTCTGGAAACACCATATATTTT. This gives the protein CASSSVQATDSGNTIYF.

The CDR3, as DNA: TGTGCCAGCAGTGAAACGCAACCCGACAGGGAAGCTTTCTTT. The encoded protein is CASSETQPDREAFF. The chain uses TRBV2 and TRBJ1-1; the D gene is possibly TRBD1 (6 bases). The CDR3 is 14 residues long. Trimming left V 2 bases short and J 8 bases short, with 15 bases between. Germline assignment: CDR1 SNHLY and CDR2 FYNNEI.

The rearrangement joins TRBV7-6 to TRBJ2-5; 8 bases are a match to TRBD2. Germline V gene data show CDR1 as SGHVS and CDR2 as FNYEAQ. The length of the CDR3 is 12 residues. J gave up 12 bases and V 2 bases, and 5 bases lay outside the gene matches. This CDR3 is CASSLNSGIEYF. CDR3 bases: TGTGCCAGCAGCTTAAATAGCGGGATCGAGTACTTC.

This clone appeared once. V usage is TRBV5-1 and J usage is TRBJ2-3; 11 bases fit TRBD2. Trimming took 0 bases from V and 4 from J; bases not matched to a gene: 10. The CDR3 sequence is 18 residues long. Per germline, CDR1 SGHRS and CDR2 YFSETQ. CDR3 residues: CASSLEGLAVLEADTQYF. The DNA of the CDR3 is TGCGCCAGCAGCTTGGAGGGACTAGCGGTCCTGGAGGCAGATACGCAGTATTTT. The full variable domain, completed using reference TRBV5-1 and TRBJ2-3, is KAGVTQTPRYLIKTRGQQVTLSCSPISGHRSVSWYQQTPGQGLQFLFEYFSETQRNKGNFPGRFSGRQFSNSRSEMNVSTLELGDSALYLCASSLEGLAVLEADTQYFGPGTRLTVL.

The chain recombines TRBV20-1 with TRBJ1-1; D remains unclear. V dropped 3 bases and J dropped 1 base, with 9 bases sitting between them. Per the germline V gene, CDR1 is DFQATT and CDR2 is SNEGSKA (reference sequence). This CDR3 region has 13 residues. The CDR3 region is CSASITPNTEAFF. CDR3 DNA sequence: TGCAGTGCTAGTATTACACCGAACACTGAAGCTTTCTTT.

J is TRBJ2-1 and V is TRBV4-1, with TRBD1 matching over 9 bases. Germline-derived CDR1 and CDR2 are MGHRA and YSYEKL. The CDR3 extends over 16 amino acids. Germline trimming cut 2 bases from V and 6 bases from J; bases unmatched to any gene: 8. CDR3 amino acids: CASSQPGTGRRNEQFF. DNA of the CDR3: TGCGCCAGCAGCCAACCAGGGACAGGGAGACGCAATGAGCAGTTCTTC.

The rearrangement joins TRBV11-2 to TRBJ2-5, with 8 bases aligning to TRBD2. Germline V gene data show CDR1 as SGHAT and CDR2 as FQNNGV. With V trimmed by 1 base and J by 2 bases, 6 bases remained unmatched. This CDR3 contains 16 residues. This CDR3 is CASSLGLAGSQETQYF. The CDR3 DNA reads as TGTGCCAGCAGCTTAGGCCTAGCGGGCTCTCAAGAGACCCAGTACTTC.

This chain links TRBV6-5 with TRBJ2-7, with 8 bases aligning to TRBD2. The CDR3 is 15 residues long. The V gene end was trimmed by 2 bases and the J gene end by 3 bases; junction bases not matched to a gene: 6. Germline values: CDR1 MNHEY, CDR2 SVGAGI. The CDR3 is CASSYTLAGGYEQYF. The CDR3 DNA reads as TGTGCCAGCAGTTACACTTTGGCGGGAGGCTACGAGCAGTACTTC.